This T cell receptor beta chain came from a study of T cell repertoires in cytomegalovirus infection. Trimming shortened V by 1 base and J by 0 bases, and 7 bases separated the two germline ends. The CDR3 has 14 residues. Germline-derived CDR1 and CDR2 are MNHEY and SMNVEV (reference sequence). On this clonotype: The target antigen is unknown.

Notes on the study in general: The cumulative frequency of public TCR beta families identified carriers of CMV plus the relevant HLA.

TCRdb passed the reads through MiXCR, listing each CDR3 protein once. The table includes around 770,000 distinct CDR3 sequences, roughly 28% detected once. The TCR comes from a human donor in good health (CMV status not recorded). Some clones in this sample may be carry-over from other donors' samples. Sequences were derived from cultured CD8+ T cells from PBMCs, sampled from culture after CMV antigen stimulation. The chain combines TRBV27 with TRBJ2-7; D is undetermined. As DNA, the CDR3 is TGTGCCAGCAGTTTATATCCGTACTCCTACGAGCAGTACTTC. This encodes CASSLYPYSYEQYF.